The source of this TCR beta chain is a study of post-analysis software for immune sequencing data. Study context: Relapsing-remitting, secondary progressive and progressive-relapsing multiple sclerosis courses were included. General study results and limits: The study found significantly lower normalized Chao1 diversity in multiple sclerosis patients than in controls. Patients used several TRBV segments, including TRBV5-6, TRBV5-1 and TRBV20-1, more often than controls.

This clonotype was counted only a few times. What it recognizes is unknown. V lost 3 bases to trimming and J lost 8 bases; unmatched junction nucleotides: 19. This CDR3 contains 17 residues. The germline CDR1 and CDR2 sequences are DFQATT and SNEGSKA (reference sequence). The TCR beta cDNA libraries contained unique molecular identifiers. TCRdb ran MiXCR on the PCR reads and lists one entry per CDR3 protein. The table shows some 370,000 distinct CDR3 sequences, with around a third occurring only once. The chain has TRBV20-1 and TRBJ1-2; 9 bases match TRBD1. This receptor was taken from a girl between 10 and 17 years old with multiple sclerosis. Sequencing was done on a sample of blood. This CDR3 is CSARGRGTGRTRGGYTF. CDR3 DNA: TGCAGTGCTAGGGGGAGGGGGACAGGGAGAACTAGGGGCGGCTACACCTTC.